This is a list of T cell receptor beta chains from one sample in a study of OX40 agonist ivuxolimab in advanced cancers. Clones were read by immunoSEQ multiplex PCR, and TCRdb kept only the in-frame ones, dropping some. The data hold about 32,000 clones, with roughly 81% observed a single time. The sample here was CD4+ or CD8+ T cells sorted from blood, taken in a trial of the OX40 agonist ivuxolimab. The source is an adult with an advanced solid tumor such as melanoma, head and neck, liver or kidney cancer. CDR3s include the opening cysteine and the closing phenylalanine or tryptophan. A D gene is named only where the DNA matches it firmly. Part of the rows lack a size; the others show once, few, many or a class for expanded clones.

d_gene	abundance	v_gene	j_gene	CDR3nt	CDR3aa
.	few	TRBV28	TRBJ1-4	TGTGCCAGCAGTTTATTCGGGTTAGGGACTAATGAAAAACTGTTTTTT	CASSLFGLGTNEKLFF
TRBD1	.	TRBV6-1	TRBJ1-5	TGTGCCAGCAGTGGCCGGGACAGGGGGCTTCAGCCCCAGCATTTT	CASSGRDRGLQPQHF
.	.	TRBV6-1	TRBJ1-5	TGTGCCAGCGGAAACAGGGTCAATCAGCCCCAGCATTTT	CASGNRVNQPQHF
.	.	TRBV28	TRBJ1-4	TGTGCCAGCAGTTTTGAGGGAGTCCGTGAAAAACTGTTTTTT	CASSFEGVREKLFF
.	.	TRBV6-6	TRBJ2-7	TGTGCCAGCAGTTCTTCCTCCGGAGAGCAGTACTTC	CASSSSSGEQYF
.	.	TRBV7-2	TRBJ2-5	TGTGCCAGCAGCTTAGGACTGGTAGGGGAGACCCAGTACTTC	CASSLGLVGETQYF
TRBD1	.	TRBV7-9	TRBJ1-3	TGTGCCAGCAGCGTGACAGGGGCATCTGGAAACACCATATATTTT	CASSVTGASGNTIYF
.	.	TRBV14	TRBJ2-2	TGTGCCAGCAGCAAGGTTGGGGGGCACGACACCGGGGAGCTGTTTTTT	CASSKVGGHDTGELFF
.	.	TRBV9	TRBJ2-7	TGTGCCAGCAGCGACATCTACAGGCCCTACGAGCAGTACTTC	CASSDIYRPYEQYF
.	.	TRBV7-9	TRBJ1-4	TGTGCCAGCAGCTTAGTTTCGGAAAATGAAAAACTGTTTTTT	CASSLVSENEKLFF
.	.	TRBV5-1	TRBJ2-3	TGCGCCAGCAGCTTGGCCAAGGGGAGCACAGATACGCAGTATTTT	CASSLAKGSTDTQYF
TRBD1	once	TRBV7-9	TRBJ2-3	TGTGCCAGCAGCACGGCAGGGGGAAGCGATACGCAGTATTTT	CASSTAGGSDTQYF
.	.	TRBV30	TRBJ1-1	TGTGCCTGGAGTTTACAAAGGCACACTGAAGCTTTCTTT	CAWSLQRHTEAFF
.	.	TRBV5-1	TRBJ1-1	TGCGCCAGCAGCTTAGATGGTGACAAGAACACTGAAGCTTTCTTT	CASSLDGDKNTEAFF
TRBD1	.	TRBV7-2	TRBJ1-4	TGTGCCAGCAGCCGGGACAGGGAAGAAAAACTGTTTTTT	CASSRDREEKLFF
.	.	TRBV9	TRBJ1-2	TGTGCCAGCAGCGTTAGGGGTGGTGGCTACACCTTC	CASSVRGGGYTF
.	.	TRBV5-6	TRBJ2-1	TGTGCCAGCAGCTTGGATGTGTTCAATGAGCAGTTCTTC	CASSLDVFNEQFF
TRBD2	.	TRBV12-5	TRBJ2-1	TGTGCTAGTGGTTTGGCCTCCGGACTAGCGGGGGGGGCCAAGCGCAATGAGCAGTTCTTC	CASGLASGLAGGAKRNEQFF
.	.	TRBV5-4	TRBJ2-2	TGTGCCAGCAGCTGGACATCTGTTTACACCGGGGAGCTGTTTTTT	CASSWTSVYTGELFF
.	.	TRBV27	TRBJ2-2	TGTGCCAGCAGTTTATACGCAGCTAAACTTTACACCGGGGAGCTGTTTTTT	CASSLYAAKLYTGELFF
.	few	TRBV11-1	TRBJ1-1	TGTGCCAGTACAAACCCGTCCCTGCAGTGGGGGCAGAACACTGAAGCTTTCTTT	CASTNPSLQWGQNTEAFF
.	once	TRBV14	TRBJ1-3	TGTGCCAGCAGCCAAGACCGGATCTCTGGAAACACCATATATTTT	CASSQDRISGNTIYF
.	.	TRBV4-1	TRBJ2-5	TGCGCCAGCAGCCACAACTTCTTGGGGGAGACCCAGTACTTC	CASSHNFLGETQYF
.	once	TRBV28	TRBJ2-7	TGTGCCAGCACCTCACAGGTCCCCGGACGGATAGTCTACGAGCAGTACTTC	CASTSQVPGRIVYEQYF
.	.	TRBV5-6	TRBJ2-5	TGTGCCAGCAGCCAACAACAGGGATGGGAGACCCAGTACTTC	CASSQQQGWETQYF
.	.	TRBV5-4	TRBJ1-1	TGTGCCAGCAGCCCTGGACTGGGAAAGAACACTGAAGCTTTCTTT	CASSPGLGKNTEAFF
TRBD1	.	TRBV6-1	TRBJ2-3	TGTGCCAGCAGTTTACAGGGGGTTTGGACAGATACGCAGTATTTT	CASSLQGVWTDTQYF
TRBD1	once	TRBV5-1	TRBJ2-5	TGCGCCAGCAGCGGACAGGGTGCAGAGACCCAGTACTTC	CASSGQGAETQYF
TRBD1	.	TRBV10-3	TRBJ1-5	TGTGCCATCAGTGACCAACTGGACAGGGGGGGCCAGCCCCAGCATTTT	CAISDQLDRGGQPQHF
TRBD1	.	TRBV7-2	TRBJ2-7	TGTGCCAGCAGCTTATCGGGGCAGGGGGCTGCCTACGAGCAGTACTTC	CASSLSGQGAAYEQYF
.	.	TRBV27	TRBJ2-2	TGTGCCAGCAGACTTCTGGAGCTTGACACCGGGGAGCTGTTTTTT	CASRLLELDTGELFF
TRBD2	few	TRBV7-6	TRBJ2-7	TGTGCCAGCAGCTTTCGAGATCCAGCGGGAGGGCCTACCTACGAGCAGTACTTC	CASSFRDPAGGPTYEQYF
TRBD1	.	TRBV28	TRBJ1-2	TGTGCCAGCAGTTCCTCAGGGGGGGCTAACTATGGCTACACCTTC	CASSSSGGANYGYTF
TRBD1	.	TRBV7-8	TRBJ1-5	TGTGCCAGCAGCCCGTCTGGCGGGACAGAAATTAATCAGCCCCAGCATTTT	CASSPSGGTEINQPQHF
TRBD1	.	TRBV28	TRBJ2-2	TGTGCCAGCAGCAGCAGGGGGTCCCTAATTTTCACCGGGGAGCTGTTTTTT	CASSSRGSLIFTGELFF
TRBD1	once	TRBV7-9	TRBJ2-5	TGTGCCAGCAGCCCGCAGGGGGAAGAGACCCAGTACTTC	CASSPQGEETQYF
TRBD1	.	TRBV18	TRBJ2-1	TGTGCCAGCTCACCGGGACAGTTAGGGGAGCAGTTCTTC	CASSPGQLGEQFF
TRBD1	.	TRBV10-1	TRBJ2-7	TGCGCCAGCAGCCCGGGACAGTCCTACGAGCAGTACTTC	CASSPGQSYEQYF
.	.	TRBV19	TRBJ1-5	TGTGCCAGTAGTTCGGACGCTTATAGCAATCAGCCCCAGCATTTT	CASSSDAYSNQPQHF
.	.	TRBV27	TRBJ2-7	TGTGCCAGCAGTTTCTCGAGGGGGAGGGCCTACGAGCAGTACTTC	CASSFSRGRAYEQYF
TRBD1	.	TRBV2	TRBJ1-4	TGTGCCAGCAGAGCCGGGACAGGGGGCCGTGAAAAACTGTTTTTT	CASRAGTGGREKLFF
TRBD2	.	TRBV30	TRBJ2-4	TGTGCCTGCGCCTCGGGCGGGAGGATAAACATTCAGTACTTC	CACASGGRINIQYF
TRBD2	few	TRBV5-1	TRBJ2-3	TGCGCCAGCAGCTTGGCGGGGACTAGCGGGAACACAGATACGCAGTATTTT	CASSLAGTSGNTDTQYF
TRBD1	.	TRBV19	TRBJ1-2	TGTGCCAGTAGTATAGAGTCATCGGGACAGGGGAGAGGCTACACCTTC	CASSIESSGQGRGYTF
TRBD1	once	TRBV7-2	TRBJ1-1	TGTGCCAGCAGCTTACAGCAGGGGGCACTTCTTGAAGCTTTCTTT	CASSLQQGALLEAFF
.	.	TRBV13	TRBJ2-7	TGTGCCAGCAGCTTACGCTCCGGGCGCGAGCAGTACTTC	CASSLRSGREQYF
.	.	TRBV19	TRBJ2-3	TGTGCCAGTAGTATACCGGGACGGAGCACAGATACGCAGTATTTT	CASSIPGRSTDTQYF
TRBD1	.	TRBV7-8	TRBJ2-5	TGTGCCAGCATCCTATCCAGGGGGCGAAAACAAGAGACCCAGTACTTC	CASILSRGRKQETQYF
TRBD1	once	TRBV4-1	TRBJ2-5	TGCGCCAGCAGCCAAGATCGCGTGTATACGGGGACAGGGGGCCGAGAGACCCAGTACTTC	CASSQDRVYTGTGGRETQYF
TRBD1	once	TRBV28	TRBJ2-7	TGTGCCAGCTCTTCTGGGACAGGGGGCCCCTACGAGCAGTACTTC	CASSSGTGGPYEQYF
.	.	TRBV28	TRBJ2-7	TGTGCCAGCAATAGGGTAGCGGAATCCTACGAGCAGTACTTC	CASNRVAESYEQYF
TRBD1	.	TRBV7-9	TRBJ2-4	TGTGCCAGCAGCGCGCGGACAGGTCGGGACATTCAGTACTTC	CASSARTGRDIQYF
TRBD2	.	TRBV10-2	TRBJ2-5	TGCGCCAGCAGTGGTGGACGGACTAGCGGAGCCCAAGAGACCCAGTACTTC	CASSGGRTSGAQETQYF
.	.	TRBV7-6	TRBJ2-4	TGTGCCAGCAGCTTAGAAGTAGGGGGCAAAAACATTCAGTACTTC	CASSLEVGGKNIQYF
TRBD2	.	TRBV2	TRBJ2-4	TGTGCCAGCAAAGAGCTTGCGGGAGCGTCCAAAAACATTCAGTACTTC	CASKELAGASKNIQYF